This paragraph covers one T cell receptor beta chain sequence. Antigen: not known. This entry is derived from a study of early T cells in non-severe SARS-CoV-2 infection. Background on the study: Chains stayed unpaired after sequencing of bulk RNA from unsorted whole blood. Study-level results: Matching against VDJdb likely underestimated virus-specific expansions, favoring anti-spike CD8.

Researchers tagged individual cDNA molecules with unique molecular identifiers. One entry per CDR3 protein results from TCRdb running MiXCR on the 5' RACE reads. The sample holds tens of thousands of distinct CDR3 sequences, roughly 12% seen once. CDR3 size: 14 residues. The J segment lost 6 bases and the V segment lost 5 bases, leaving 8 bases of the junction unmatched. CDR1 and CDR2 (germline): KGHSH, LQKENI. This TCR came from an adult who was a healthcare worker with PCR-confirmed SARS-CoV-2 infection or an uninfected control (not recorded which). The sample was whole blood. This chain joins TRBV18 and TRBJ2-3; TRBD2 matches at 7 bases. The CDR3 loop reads CASSSGLAEDTQYF. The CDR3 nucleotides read TGTGCCAGCTCATCCGGGCTAGCGGAGGATACGCAGTATTTT.